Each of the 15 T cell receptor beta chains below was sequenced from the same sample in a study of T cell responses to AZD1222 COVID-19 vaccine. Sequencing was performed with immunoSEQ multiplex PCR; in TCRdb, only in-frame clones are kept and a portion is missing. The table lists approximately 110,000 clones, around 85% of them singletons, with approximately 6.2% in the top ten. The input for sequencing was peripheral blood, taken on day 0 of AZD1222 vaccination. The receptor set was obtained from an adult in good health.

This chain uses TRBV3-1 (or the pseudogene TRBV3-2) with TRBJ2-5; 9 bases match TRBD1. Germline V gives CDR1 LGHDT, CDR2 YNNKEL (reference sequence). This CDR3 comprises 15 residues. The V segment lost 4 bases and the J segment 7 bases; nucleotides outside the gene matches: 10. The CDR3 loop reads CASSPTGTGTGTQYF. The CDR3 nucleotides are TGTGCCAGCAGCCCTACCGGGACAGGGACGGGGACCCAGTACTTC.

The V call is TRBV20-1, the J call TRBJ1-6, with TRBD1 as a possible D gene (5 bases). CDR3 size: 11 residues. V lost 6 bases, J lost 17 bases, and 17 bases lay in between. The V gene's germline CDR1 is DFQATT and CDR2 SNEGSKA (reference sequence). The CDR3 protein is CSAKRGELIHF. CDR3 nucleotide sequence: TGCAGTGCCAAGAGGGGAGAGTTGATCCACTTT.

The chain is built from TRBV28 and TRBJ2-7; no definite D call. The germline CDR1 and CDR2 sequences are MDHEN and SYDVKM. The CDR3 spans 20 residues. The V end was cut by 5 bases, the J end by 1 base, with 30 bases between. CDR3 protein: CASSTFWATNSKGNSYEQYF. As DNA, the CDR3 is TGTGCCAGCAGTACATTTTGGGCCACCAACTCCAAAGGGAATTCCTACGAGCAGTACTTC.

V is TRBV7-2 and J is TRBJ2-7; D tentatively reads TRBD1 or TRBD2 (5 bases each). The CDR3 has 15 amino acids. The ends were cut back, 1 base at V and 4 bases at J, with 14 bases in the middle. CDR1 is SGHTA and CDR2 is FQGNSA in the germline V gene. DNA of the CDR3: TGTGCCAGCAGCTTAGTTGGGGACGGTGGATACGAGCAGTACTTC. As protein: CASSLVGDGGYEQYF.

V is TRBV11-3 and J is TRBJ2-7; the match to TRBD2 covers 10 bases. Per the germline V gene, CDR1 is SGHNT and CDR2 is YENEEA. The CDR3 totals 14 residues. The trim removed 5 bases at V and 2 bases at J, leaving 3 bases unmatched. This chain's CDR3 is CASSLTSGAYEQYF. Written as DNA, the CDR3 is TGTGCCAGCAGCCTCACTAGCGGGGCCTACGAGCAGTACTTC.

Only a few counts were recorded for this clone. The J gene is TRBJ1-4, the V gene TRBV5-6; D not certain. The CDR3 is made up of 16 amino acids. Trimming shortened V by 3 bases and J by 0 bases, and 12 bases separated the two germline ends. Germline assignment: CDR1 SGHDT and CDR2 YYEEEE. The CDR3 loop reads CASSSTYAATNEKLFF. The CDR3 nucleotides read TGTGCCAGCAGCTCAACATATGCTGCAACTAATGAAAAACTGTTTTTT.

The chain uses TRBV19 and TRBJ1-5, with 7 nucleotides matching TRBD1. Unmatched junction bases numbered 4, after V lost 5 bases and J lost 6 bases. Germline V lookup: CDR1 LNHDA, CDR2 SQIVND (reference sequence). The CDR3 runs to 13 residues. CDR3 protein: CASSHHRGQPQHF. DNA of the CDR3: TGTGCCAGTAGTCATCACAGGGGTCAGCCCCAGCATTTT.

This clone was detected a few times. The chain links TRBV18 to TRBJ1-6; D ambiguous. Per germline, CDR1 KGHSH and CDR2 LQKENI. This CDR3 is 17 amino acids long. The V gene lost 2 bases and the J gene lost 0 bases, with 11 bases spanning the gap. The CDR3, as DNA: TGTGCCAGCTCACCAATTGGAGCAGACTCCTATAATTCACCCCTCCACTTT. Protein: CASSPIGADSYNSPLHF.

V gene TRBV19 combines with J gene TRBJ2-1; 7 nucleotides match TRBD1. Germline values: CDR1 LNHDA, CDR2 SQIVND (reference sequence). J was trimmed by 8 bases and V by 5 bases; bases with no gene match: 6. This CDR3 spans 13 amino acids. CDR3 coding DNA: TGTGCCAGTAGTTCGACAGGGCCCCATGAGCAGTTCTTC. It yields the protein CASSSTGPHEQFF.

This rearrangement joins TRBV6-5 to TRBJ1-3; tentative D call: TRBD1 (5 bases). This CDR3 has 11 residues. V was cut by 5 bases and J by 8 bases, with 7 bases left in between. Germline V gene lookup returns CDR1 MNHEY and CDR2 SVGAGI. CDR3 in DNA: TGTGCCAGCAGTACGGGACACACCATATATTTT. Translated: CASSTGHTIYF.

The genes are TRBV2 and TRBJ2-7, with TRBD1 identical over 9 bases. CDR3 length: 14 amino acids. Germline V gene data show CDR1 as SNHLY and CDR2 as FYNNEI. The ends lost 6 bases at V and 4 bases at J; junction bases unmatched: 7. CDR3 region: CASRKTGGDYEQYF. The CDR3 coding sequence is TGTGCCAGCAGAAAGACAGGGGGGGATTACGAGCAGTACTTC. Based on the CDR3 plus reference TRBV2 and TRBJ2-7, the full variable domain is EPEVTQTPSHQVTQMGQEVILRCVPISNHLYFYWYRQILGQKVEFLVSFYNNEISEKSEIFDDQFSVERPDGSNFTLKIRSTKLEDSAMYFCASRKTGGDYEQYFGPGTRLTVT.

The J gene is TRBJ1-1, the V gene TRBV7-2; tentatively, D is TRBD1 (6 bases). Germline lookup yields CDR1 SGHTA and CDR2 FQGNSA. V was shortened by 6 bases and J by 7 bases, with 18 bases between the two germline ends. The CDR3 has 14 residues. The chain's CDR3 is CASRLAGARGEAFF. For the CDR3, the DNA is TGTGCCAGCAGGCTAGCGGGGGCCAGAGGTGAAGCTTTCTTT.

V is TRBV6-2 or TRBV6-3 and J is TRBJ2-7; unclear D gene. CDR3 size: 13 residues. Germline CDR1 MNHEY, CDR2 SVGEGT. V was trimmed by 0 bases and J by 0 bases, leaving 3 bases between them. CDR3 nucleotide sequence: TGTGCCAGCAGTTACTCGAGCTCCTACGAGCAGTACTTC. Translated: CASSYSSSYEQYF.

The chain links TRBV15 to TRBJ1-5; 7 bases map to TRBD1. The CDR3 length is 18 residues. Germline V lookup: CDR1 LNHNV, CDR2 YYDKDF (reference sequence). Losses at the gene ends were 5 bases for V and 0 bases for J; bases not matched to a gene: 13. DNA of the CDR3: TGTGCCACCAGCGTCGGACCGACAGGGAGCTATAGCAATCAGCCCCAGCATTTT. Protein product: CATSVGPTGSYSNQPQHF.

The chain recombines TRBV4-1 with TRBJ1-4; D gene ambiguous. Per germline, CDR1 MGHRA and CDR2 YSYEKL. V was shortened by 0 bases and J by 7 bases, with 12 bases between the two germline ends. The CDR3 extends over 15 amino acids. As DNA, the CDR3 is TGCGCCAGCAGCCAAGAGTTCCTAGCGGGTGAAAAACTGTTTTTT. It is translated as CASSQEFLAGEKLFF.